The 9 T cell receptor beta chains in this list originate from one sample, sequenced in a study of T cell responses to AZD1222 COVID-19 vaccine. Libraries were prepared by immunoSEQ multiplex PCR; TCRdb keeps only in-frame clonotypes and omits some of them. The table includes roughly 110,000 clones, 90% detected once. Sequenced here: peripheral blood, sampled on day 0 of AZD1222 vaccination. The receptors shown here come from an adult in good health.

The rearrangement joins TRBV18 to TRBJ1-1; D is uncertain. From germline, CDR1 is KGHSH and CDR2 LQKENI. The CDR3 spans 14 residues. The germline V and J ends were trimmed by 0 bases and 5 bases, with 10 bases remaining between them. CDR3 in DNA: TGTGCCAGCTCACCACCGGGCCCTAAGACTGAAGCTTTCTTT. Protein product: CASSPPGPKTEAFF.

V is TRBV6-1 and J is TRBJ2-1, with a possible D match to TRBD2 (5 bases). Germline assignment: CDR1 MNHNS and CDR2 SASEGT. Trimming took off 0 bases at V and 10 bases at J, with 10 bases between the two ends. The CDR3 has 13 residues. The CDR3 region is CASSEARALEQFF. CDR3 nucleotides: TGTGCCAGCAGTGAAGCGCGGGCCCTCGAGCAGTTCTTC.

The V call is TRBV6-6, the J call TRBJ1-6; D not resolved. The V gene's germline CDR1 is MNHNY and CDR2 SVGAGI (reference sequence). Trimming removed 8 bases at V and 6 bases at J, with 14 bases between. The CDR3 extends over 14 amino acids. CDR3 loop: CASRGGQRNSPLHF. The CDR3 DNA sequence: TGTGCCAGCCGCGGTGGGCAGCGTAATTCACCCCTCCACTTT.

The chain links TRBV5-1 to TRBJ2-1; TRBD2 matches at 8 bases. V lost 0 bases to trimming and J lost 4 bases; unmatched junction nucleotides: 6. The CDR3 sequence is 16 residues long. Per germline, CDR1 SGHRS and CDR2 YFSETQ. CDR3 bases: TGCGCCAGCAGCTTGGCCGGGGCTAGCGGGTACAATGAGCAGTTCTTC. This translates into CASSLAGASGYNEQFF. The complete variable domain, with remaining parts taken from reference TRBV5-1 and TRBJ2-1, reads KAGVTQTPRYLIKTRGQQVTLSCSPISGHRSVSWYQQTPGQGLQFLFEYFSETQRNKGNFPGRFSGRQFSNSRSEMNVSTLELGDSALYLCASSLAGASGYNEQFFGPGTRLTVL.

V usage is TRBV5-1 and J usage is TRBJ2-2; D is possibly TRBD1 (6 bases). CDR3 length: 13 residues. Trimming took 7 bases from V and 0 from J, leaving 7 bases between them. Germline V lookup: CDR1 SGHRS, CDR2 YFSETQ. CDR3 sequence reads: CASRTANTGELFF. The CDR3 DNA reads TGCGCCAGCCGGACAGCGAACACCGGGGAGCTGTTTTTT.

DNA for the CDR3: TGTGCCAGCAGCTCGCAACCAAACTCGAACACTGAAGCTTTCTTT. Residues: CASSSQPNSNTEAFF. V is TRBV7-6 and J is TRBJ1-1; the D is unclear. The CDR3 consists of 15 residues. The V gene's germline CDR1 is SGHVS and CDR2 FNYEAQ. V lost 4 bases and J lost 1, with 13 bases in between.

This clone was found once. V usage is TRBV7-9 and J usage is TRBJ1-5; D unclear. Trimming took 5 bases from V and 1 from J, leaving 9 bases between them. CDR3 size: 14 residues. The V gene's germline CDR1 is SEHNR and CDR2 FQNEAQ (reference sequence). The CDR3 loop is CASSKDLSNQPQHF. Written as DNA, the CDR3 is TGTGCCAGCAGCAAAGACCTGAGCAATCAGCCCCAGCATTTT.

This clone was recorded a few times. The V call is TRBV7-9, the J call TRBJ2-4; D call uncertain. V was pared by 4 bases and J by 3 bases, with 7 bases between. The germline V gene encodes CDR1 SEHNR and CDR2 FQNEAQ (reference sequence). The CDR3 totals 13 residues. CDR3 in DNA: TGTGCCAGCAGCTCAACATTCAAAAACATTCAGTACTTC. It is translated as CASSSTFKNIQYF.

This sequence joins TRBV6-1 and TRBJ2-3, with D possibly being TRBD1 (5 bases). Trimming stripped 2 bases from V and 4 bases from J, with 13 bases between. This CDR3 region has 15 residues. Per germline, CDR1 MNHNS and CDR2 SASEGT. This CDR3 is CASSELGKGADTQYF. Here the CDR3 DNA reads TGTGCCAGCAGTGAATTAGGGAAAGGGGCAGATACGCAGTATTTT.